The rows below give T cell receptor beta chains drawn from one sample of a study of beta chain features in type 1 diabetes. Profiling relied on immunoSEQ multiplex PCR, and the TCRdb table lists in-frame clones only, not all of them. The table records some 140,000 clones, 9% to 9.5% of them present only once. The sequenced sample consisted of central memory CD4+ T cells from blood. Receptor source: a man aged 18-30 years in good health. CDR3s include the opening cysteine and the closing phenylalanine or tryptophan. The D gene is left open where the match is weak.

v_call	d_call	j_call	cdr3_aa
TRBV6-5	TRBD2	TRBJ2-7	CASSSRTTSGPYEQYF
TRBV25-1	NA	TRBJ1-2	CASSELQAHYGYTF
TRBV6-1	TRBD2	TRBJ2-3	CASLSGGAADTQYF
TRBV7-2	NA	TRBJ1-5	CASSLGQGPFGPQHF
TRBV7-2	TRBD2	TRBJ2-3	CASSRKGTSGGATDTQYF
TRBV4-2	TRBD1	TRBJ1-3	CASSQLQGGSSGNTIYF
TRBV5-1	NA	TRBJ1-2	CASSPTEFAYHGYTF
TRBV10-2	NA	TRBJ1-2	CASSQQGPGGYTF
TRBV18	NA	TRBJ1-6	CASSPGQINSPLHF
TRBV7-3	TRBD1	TRBJ2-3	CASSPQDRGARDTQYF
TRBV2	NA	TRBJ2-3	CASSVLSSTDTQYF
TRBV9	NA	TRBJ2-7	CASSKQGSEQYF
TRBV25-1	NA	TRBJ2-4	CASASPGVGDIQYF
TRBV2	NA	TRBJ1-2	CASIGGNNYGYTF
TRBV7-9	TRBD1	TRBJ1-5	CASTKDRLQPQHF
TRBV5-4	TRBD2	TRBJ2-7	CASSRGLAANYEQYF
TRBV25-1	TRBD1	TRBJ2-7	CASSRQGGSYEQYF
TRBV18	TRBD1	TRBJ1-5	CASSPNRGTQPQHF
TRBV5-1	TRBD1	TRBJ1-2	CASSGLQGVNGYTF
TRBV11-2	NA	TRBJ2-5	CASTLASSHQETQYF
TRBV5-1	NA	TRBJ2-3	CASSPGAGFSDTQYF
TRBV2	NA	TRBJ2-1	CASSDSGGTDEQFF
TRBV7-2	TRBD1	TRBJ2-7	CASSRDRAYEQYF
TRBV27	TRBD1	TRBJ1-2	CASSQYRDRGLVGYTF
TRBV20-1	TRBD1	TRBJ1-2	CSAQGAGGYTF
TRBV1	NA	TRBJ2-1	CTSRSIGTGRDEQFF
TRBV2	TRBD1	TRBJ1-1	CASSEIGQGTEAFF
TRBV5-1	TRBD2	TRBJ2-3	CASSSPGGGIITLDTQYF
TRBV7-2	NA	TRBJ2-1	CASSFYGSYNEQFF
TRBV7-2	NA	TRBJ2-5	CASSLGGGLLETQYF
TRBV19	NA	TRBJ1-5	CASRPRNGLNQPQHF
TRBV7-3	TRBD2	TRBJ2-5	CASATSGQETQYF
TRBV25-1	TRBD2	TRBJ2-3	CASSEKRGVITDTQYF
TRBV11-1	NA	TRBJ2-1	CASSLQDEQFF
TRBV6-5	NA	TRBJ1-6	CASSFLNNSPLHF
TRBV30	TRBD1	TRBJ2-3	CAWSVKGQGSDTQYF
TRBV5-4	TRBD2	TRBJ2-3	CASSKTSGGAYTQYF
TRBV6-5	TRBD1	TRBJ2-6	CASSRQGTGANVLTF
TRBV6-6	TRBD2	TRBJ2-7	CASRVSGLAGREQYF
TRBV4-1	NA	TRBJ1-1	CASSRGTGSPTEAFF
TRBV5-7	TRBD1	TRBJ2-7	CASSLDWDRAAYEQYF
TRBV18	TRBD1	TRBJ2-1	CASSPSGQGTGEQFF
TRBV5-1	NA	TRBJ2-2	CASSLETGETGELFF
TRBV7-2	TRBD2	TRBJ2-3	CASSLAGGRGDTQYF
TRBV7-8	NA	TRBJ1-6	CASSLRGADNSPLHF
TRBV4-1	TRBD1	TRBJ2-1	CASSQSDRGHDNEQFF
TRBV10-3	TRBD2	TRBJ2-1	CAISRLAGAGVDEQFF
TRBV28	NA	TRBJ1-5	CASSFHSGGSNQPQHF
TRBV2	TRBD2	TRBJ2-1	CASSPRLAGGPEQFF
TRBV30	TRBD1	TRBJ2-5	CAWSPGQGTPQETQYF
TRBV23-1	NA	TRBJ2-2	CASSQRRASPPGELFF
TRBV11-2	NA	TRBJ1-1	CASSLVFTGTEAFF
TRBV9	TRBD2	TRBJ2-5	CASSTGTSGGAWETQYF
TRBV29-1	NA	TRBJ1-4	CSGEGDNEKLFF
TRBV28	NA	TRBJ2-6	CASSLAWSSGANVLTF
TRBV5-1	NA	TRBJ1-2	CASSLEGGAHGYTF
TRBV2	NA	TRBJ1-4	CASRGPGGGGEKLFF